The 22 T cell receptor beta chains listed next were all sequenced from one sample in a study of T cell responses to AZD1222 COVID-19 vaccine. Profiled with immunoSEQ multiplex PCR; TCRdb holds only in-frame clones, not every one. The sample includes over 65,000 clones, approximately 90% of them seen just once. The specimen was peripheral blood, collected on day 0 of AZD1222 vaccination. The source is an adult in good health.

The V call is TRBV10-2, the J call TRBJ2-7; D call uncertain. V dropped 3 bases and J dropped 2 bases, with 8 bases sitting between them. CDR3 length equals 13 residues. Germline V gives CDR1 WSHSY, CDR2 SAAADI. This chain's CDR3 is CASSDHGTYEQYF. DNA of the CDR3: TGCGCCAGCAGTGACCACGGAACCTACGAGCAGTACTTC.

CDR3 sequence: CASGPSGGYGNTQYF. CDR3 coding DNA: TGTGCCAGCGGACCCAGCGGGGGGTATGGAAATACGCAGTATTTT. The chain couples TRBV11-2 to TRBJ2-3; the match to TRBD2 covers 9 bases. This CDR3 comprises 15 residues. Trimming removed 8 bases from V and 7 bases from J; junction bases left unmatched: 13. The germline V gene encodes CDR1 SGHAT and CDR2 FQNNGV. The full variable domain, its missing parts supplied by reference TRBV11-2 and TRBJ2-3, is EAGVAQSPRYKIIEKRQSVAFWCNPISGHATLYWYQQILGQGPKLLIQFQNNGVVDDSQLPKDRFSAERLKGVDSTLKIQPAKLEDSAVYLCASGPSGGYGNTQYFGPGTRLTVL.

The genes are TRBV10-1 and TRBJ1-5, with 7 bases matching TRBD1. The germline gives CDR1 WNHNN, CDR2 SYGVQD (reference sequence). The CDR3 consists of 13 residues. V trimming: 10 bases; J trimming: 4 bases; junction bases outside the gene matches: 7. The CDR3 DNA reads as TGCGCCACCCGACAGGGCCATAATCAGCCCCAGCATTTT. Encoded protein: CATRQGHNQPQHF.

This clone was seen just once. The chain recombines TRBV2 with TRBJ1-4, with TRBD1 as a possible D gene (5 bases). Trimming shortened V by 6 bases and J by 6 bases, and 17 bases separated the two germline ends. The CDR3 contains 15 residues. In germline, CDR1 is SNHLY, CDR2 FYNNEI. CDR3 amino acids: CASSLLRGEYEKLFF. As DNA, the CDR3 is TGTGCCAGCAGCCTCCTCCGGGGGGAATATGAAAAACTGTTTTTT.

The genes are TRBV9 and TRBJ1-1; D remains unclear. Germline V gives CDR1 SGDLS, CDR2 YYNGEE. The CDR3 consists of 16 residues. V shed 0 bases and J shed 1 base, with 13 bases lying between them. The DNA for the CDR3 is TGTGCCAGCAGCGTAGTGGGTAACGGGGAGAACACTGAAGCTTTCTTT. Translating gives CASSVVGNGENTEAFF.

The rearrangement uses TRBV27 and TRBJ2-1; D perhaps matches TRBD1 (5 bases). Germline CDR1 is MNHEY and CDR2 is SMNVEV (reference sequence). The length of the CDR3 is 15 residues. Trimming took off 3 bases at V and 4 bases at J, with 13 bases between the two ends. This CDR3 is CASSLGSGHYNEQFF. The CDR3 bases are TGTGCCAGCAGTTTGGGATCAGGACATTACAATGAGCAGTTCTTC.

This chain links TRBV9 with TRBJ1-1; perhaps TRBD1 as D (5 bases). V was cut by 1 base and J by 4 bases, with 20 bases left in between. The CDR3 consists of 17 residues. CDR1 and CDR2 from the germline V gene are SGDLS and YYNGEE. The CDR3 region is CASSVHGDLRESTEAFF. In DNA, the CDR3 is TGTGCCAGCAGCGTACACGGGGACCTACGGGAGAGCACTGAAGCTTTCTTT.

This clone is a singleton in its sample. The chain uses TRBV5-1 and TRBJ1-1; D might be TRBD1 (6 bases). Trimming cost V 1 base and J 6 bases, with 10 bases left between them. Germline values: CDR1 SGHRS, CDR2 YFSETQ. The CDR3 length is 13 residues. The CDR3 DNA is TGCGCCAGCAGCTTGTTGGGGGGCTCTGAAGCTTTCTTT. Protein product: CASSLLGGSEAFF.

This clone was detected only once. CDR3 DNA: TGTGCCAGCAGTGGGCGGACAGGTCAGTCCTACAATGAGCAGTTCTTC. It is translated as CASSGRTGQSYNEQFF. The chain recombines TRBV6-1 with TRBJ2-1; 7 positions match TRBD1. Germline assignment: CDR1 MNHNS and CDR2 SASEGT. The CDR3 runs to 16 residues. V gave up 4 bases and J gave up 1 base; unmatched junction bases: 7.

This clone was recorded a few times. This chain joins TRBV12-3 or TRBV12-4 and TRBJ2-7, with D perhaps TRBD1 (8 bases). V lost 6 bases and J lost 7, with 13 bases in between. This CDR3 has 12 residues. The CDR3 is CASRIQGGEQYF. The DNA for the CDR3 is TGTGCCAGCAGAATACAGGGGGGGGAGCAGTACTTC.

The V gene is TRBV6-5, the J gene TRBJ2-7, with 9 nucleotides matching TRBD1. J gave up 4 bases and V 0 bases, and 4 bases lay outside the gene matches. Germline CDR1 is MNHEY and CDR2 is SVGAGI. The CDR3 extends over 15 amino acids. Here the CDR3 reads CASSYSNRGQYEQYF. CDR3 bases: TGTGCCAGCAGTTACTCGAACAGGGGGCAATACGAGCAGTACTTC.

The V call is TRBV27, the J call TRBJ1-3; D remains ambiguous. The germline V and J ends were trimmed by 0 bases and 2 bases, with 5 bases remaining between them. CDR3 length: 14 amino acids. Germline assignment: CDR1 MNHEY and CDR2 SMNVEV (reference sequence). The CDR3 loop reads CASSLSGPGNTIYF. CDR3 nucleotides: TGTGCCAGCAGTTTATCGGGCCCTGGAAACACCATATATTTT.

V and J are TRBV7-9 and TRBJ2-1; 9 positions agree with TRBD1. The CDR3 extends over 15 amino acids. Germline CDR1 and CDR2: SEHNR and FQNEAQ (reference sequence). With 5 bases clipped from V and 6 bases from J, the junction kept 8 bases outside the gene matches. The CDR3 loop reads CASSHGQGLLNEQFF. The CDR3 coding sequence is TGTGCCAGCAGCCATGGACAGGGGTTGCTCAATGAGCAGTTCTTC.

This rearrangement joins TRBV14 to TRBJ1-1; unclear D gene. The ends were cut back, 4 bases at V and 4 bases at J, with 16 bases in the middle. This CDR3 spans 15 amino acids. CDR1 is SGHDN and CDR2 is FVKESK in the germline V gene. CDR3 loop: CASSLDLTPGTEAFF. For the CDR3, the DNA is TGTGCCAGCAGCCTGGACTTAACCCCGGGCACTGAAGCTTTCTTT.

The genes are TRBV18 and TRBJ2-1, with TRBD1 identical over 7 bases. CDR1 KGHSH and CDR2 LQKENI come from the germline V gene. V shed 3 bases, J shed 5 bases, and the junction held 4 bases outside the gene matches. CDR3 length: 14 amino acids. The CDR3 DNA reads as TGTGCCAGCTCACCCGGGACAGAGGACAATGAGCAGTTCTTC. Its protein is CASSPGTEDNEQFF.

This clone has only a few counts. CDR3 region: CASRDPGTTNYGYTF. DNA of the CDR3: TGTGCCAGCAGAGACCCCGGGACGACTAACTATGGCTACACCTTC. V usage is TRBV6-6 and J usage is TRBJ1-2; maybe TRBD1 (5 bases). The CDR3 runs 15 residues. Germline-derived CDR1 and CDR2 are MNHNY and SVGAGI (reference sequence). V lost 6 bases, J lost 0 bases, and 14 bases lay in between.

The chain has TRBV5-4 and TRBJ1-6; D is unresolved. The CDR3 has 16 residues. From germline, CDR1 is SGHNT and CDR2 YYREEE (reference sequence). The ends were cut back, 0 bases at V and 1 base at J, with 8 bases in the middle. The CDR3 coding sequence is TGTGCCAGCAGCTTGGCCCAAGCTTCCTATAATTCACCCCTCCACTTT. Residues: CASSLAQASYNSPLHF.

The rearrangement uses TRBV15 and TRBJ1-1; D is perhaps TRBD1 (5 bases). The CDR3 is 12 amino acids. V lost 1 base and J lost 6, with 6 bases in between. Germline lookup yields CDR1 LNHNV and CDR2 YYDKDF (reference sequence). The CDR3 here is CATSRGGSEAFF. CDR3 coding DNA: TGTGCCACCAGCAGAGGGGGCTCTGAAGCTTTCTTT.

The chain joins TRBV10-3 to TRBJ1-1; TRBD1 matches at 10 bases. Germline V gene sequence: CDR1 ENHRY, CDR2 SYGVKD. The V and J ends lost 4 bases and 1 base, in that order; junction bases with no gene match: 0. The CDR3 length is 14 residues. The CDR3 here is CAISGTGGNTEAFF. DNA for the CDR3: TGTGCCATCAGTGGGACAGGGGGGAACACTGAAGCTTTCTTT.

This clone was counted a single time. The chain uses TRBV7-3 and TRBJ2-5, with 9 bases identical to TRBD2. Germline CDR1 reads SGHTA; CDR2 reads FQGTGA. V lost 3 bases and J lost 4; bases outside the gene matches: 6. This CDR3 comprises 15 residues. The CDR3 reads CASSLERGASETQYF. The CDR3 DNA reads as TGTGCCAGCAGCTTGGAGCGGGGGGCATCAGAGACCCAGTACTTC.

V usage is TRBV11-2 and J usage is TRBJ1-1, with 10 bases matching TRBD1. This CDR3 has 17 amino acids. Germline V gene sequence: CDR1 SGHAT, CDR2 FQNNGV. Unmatched junction bases numbered 7, after V lost 2 bases and J lost 1 base. The CDR3 sequence is CASSLTGQGRSNTEAFF. The CDR3 DNA is TGTGCCAGCAGCTTAACGGGACAGGGGAGATCGAACACTGAAGCTTTCTTT.

The chain has TRBV11-2 and TRBJ2-1; D may correspond to TRBD1 or TRBD2 (5 bases each). V was shortened by 5 bases and J by 9 bases, with 20 bases between the two germline ends. CDR3 length equals 15 residues. Looked up from germline, CDR1 is SGHAT and CDR2 is FQNNGV. The CDR3 here is CASSEPGTLSLEQFF. CDR3 DNA: TGTGCCAGCAGCGAGCCCGGGACCCTCAGTCTTGAGCAGTTCTTC. The full variable domain, completed using reference TRBV11-2 and TRBJ2-1, is EAGVAQSPRYKIIEKRQSVAFWCNPISGHATLYWYQQILGQGPKLLIQFQNNGVVDDSQLPKDRFSAERLKGVDSTLKIQPAKLEDSAVYLCASSEPGTLSLEQFFGPGTRLTVL.